This T cell receptor beta chain appears in the sequencing data of a study of type 1 regulatory T cells. The wider study: This in vitro CD4 product, T-allo10, is enriched for Tr1 cells and alloantigen-specific.

A note on this clonotype: Its specificity is not known.

Each CDR3 protein gets one entry after TCRdb re-called the reads with MiXCR. This sample has about 60,000 distinct CDR3 sequences, with roughly 49% found just once. Study observations and caveats: Compared with non-Tr1 cells, Tr1 cells showed a narrower TCR repertoire.

There are 16 residues in the CDR3. Germline CDR1 and CDR2: DFQATT and SNEGSKA (reference sequence). V shed 4 bases, J shed 0 bases, and the junction held 7 bases outside the gene matches. The sequence came from a human donor in good health. This chain uses TRBV20-1 with TRBJ1-4; 8 bases agree with TRBD1. The specimen was cultured non-Tr1 T cells, either the whole culture or a sorted T cell fraction (not recorded which). The CDR3 coding sequence is TGCAGTGCTAAACCCACACAGGGGGCAACTAATGAAAAACTGTTTTTT. Its translation is CSAKPTQGATNEKLFF.